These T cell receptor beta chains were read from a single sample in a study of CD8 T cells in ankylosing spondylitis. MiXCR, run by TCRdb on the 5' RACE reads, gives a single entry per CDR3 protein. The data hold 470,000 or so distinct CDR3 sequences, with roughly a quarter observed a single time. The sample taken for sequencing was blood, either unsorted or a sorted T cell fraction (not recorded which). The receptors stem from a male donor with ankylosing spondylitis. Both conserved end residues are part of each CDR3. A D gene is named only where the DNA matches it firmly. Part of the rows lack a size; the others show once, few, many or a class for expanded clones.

CASSSRGGPQHF	TGTGCCAGCAGCTCGAGGGGAGGACCCCAGCATTTT	TRBV5-6	TRBJ1-5	.	.
CSATPTGATYGYTF	TGCAGTGCTACCCCCACAGGGGCGACCTATGGCTACACCTTC	TRBV20-1	TRBJ1-2	TRBD1	few
CSAARGEGNEQFF	TGCAGTGCCGCCCGGGGGGAGGGCAATGAGCAGTTCTTC	TRBV20-1	TRBJ2-1	TRBD2	few
CASSHSTLNTEAFF	TGTGCCAGCAGCCATAGCACACTGAACACTGAAGCTTTCTTT	TRBV13	TRBJ1-1	.	.
CASSQSPGTEAFF	TGTGCCAGCAGCCAATCACCTGGAACGGAAGCTTTCTTT	TRBV16	TRBJ1-1	.	.
CASKEDRPQHF	TGTGCCAGCAAAGAGGACCGACCCCAGCATTTT	TRBV6-1	TRBJ1-5	.	.
CASTTGTSGYNEQFF	TGTGCCAGCACAACCGGGACTAGCGGATACAATGAGCAGTTCTTC	TRBV7-2	TRBJ2-1	TRBD2	.
CASSPGGQGNQPQHF	TGTGCCAGCTCCCCGGGAGGACAGGGAAATCAGCCCCAGCATTTT	TRBV12-3/TRBV12-4	TRBJ1-5	TRBD1	.
CASSTRGLSTEAFF	TGTGCCAGCAGCACCAGGGGGTTGAGCACTGAAGCTTTCTTT	TRBV7-2	TRBJ1-1	TRBD1	.
CASSRESNQPQHF	TGTGCCAGCAGCCGGGAGAGCAATCAGCCCCAGCATTTT	TRBV7-9	TRBJ1-5	.	few
CAIRSRQGDNYGYTF	TGTGCCATCAGATCTCGGCAGGGCGATAACTATGGCTACACCTTC	TRBV10-3	TRBJ1-2	.	.
CASSLAGQGFTEAFF	TGCGCCAGCAGCTTGGCGGGTCAGGGATTCACTGAAGCTTTCTTT	TRBV5-1	TRBJ1-1	.	few
CASSRLQGKGDTGELFF	TGTGCCAGCAGCCGACTACAGGGGAAAGGGGACACCGGGGAGCTGTTTTTT	TRBV12-3/TRBV12-4	TRBJ2-2	TRBD1	few
CASSFERMGYTEAFF	TGTGCCAGCAGTTTTGAAAGGATGGGGTACACTGAAGCTTTCTTT	TRBV27	TRBJ1-1	.	.
CASSQGTSGRAWNEQFF	TGTGCCAGCAGCCAAGGAACTAGCGGGAGGGCTTGGAATGAGCAGTTCTTC	TRBV3-1	TRBJ2-1	TRBD2	few
CASTIPGGAEQFF	TGTGCCAGCACCATTCCTGGGGGTGCTGAGCAGTTCTTC	TRBV7-9	TRBJ2-1	.	.
CSANGAAASYNEQFF	TGCAGTGCTAACGGAGCGGCAGCCTCCTACAATGAGCAGTTCTTC	TRBV20-1	TRBJ2-1	.	few
CASSPFPGEGDTQYF	TGTGCCAGCAGCCCATTCCCGGGGGAGGGGGATACGCAGTATTTT	TRBV27	TRBJ2-3	TRBD2	few
CASKSGTDTQYF	TGTGCCAGTAAGTCGGGCACGGATACGCAGTATTTT	TRBV19	TRBJ2-3	.	.
CASSWTGYGYTF	TGTGCCAGCAGCTGGACAGGCTATGGCTACACCTTC	TRBV12-3/TRBV12-4	TRBJ1-2	TRBD1	.
CASSQDRGSEKLFF	TGTGCCAGCAGCCAAGACAGGGGTAGTGAAAAACTGTTTTTT	TRBV3-1	TRBJ1-4	.	.
CASSLDVPTGANTEAFF	TGTGCCAGCAGCTTAGATGTCCCGACAGGTGCTAACACTGAAGCTTTCTTT	TRBV7-6	TRBJ1-1	.	few
CASSLGRGTATNEKLFF	TGCGCCAGCAGCTTGGGCAGGGGGACCGCAACTAATGAAAAACTGTTTTTT	TRBV5-1	TRBJ1-4	TRBD1	.
CASSLDPVGLDEQFF	TGCGCCAGCAGCTTGGACCCAGTAGGTCTCGATGAGCAGTTCTTC	TRBV5-1	TRBJ2-1	.	.
CSARDLQGAHEQYF	TGCAGTGCTAGAGATCTACAGGGGGCCCACGAGCAGTACTTC	TRBV20-1	TRBJ2-7	TRBD1	few
CASSPRGLAYGNEQFF	TGTGCCAGCAGCCCGAGAGGACTAGCCTATGGCAATGAGCAGTTCTTC	TRBV5-6	TRBJ2-1	TRBD2	.
CASSSDWNTEAFF	TGCGCCAGCAGCTCGGACTGGAACACTGAAGCTTTCTTT	TRBV5-1	TRBJ1-1	.	.
CASSTIWGGPTTSNYGYTF	TGTGCCAGCAGCACCATCTGGGGGGGACCCACCACTTCTAACTATGGCTACACCTTC	TRBV11-2	TRBJ1-2	.	few
CASRDGGDRAGEQFF	TGCGCCAGCAGGGATGGGGGGGACAGGGCGGGTGAGCAGTTCTTC	TRBV10-1	TRBJ2-1	TRBD1	.
CASSSRGTANDGYTF	TGTGCCAGCAGCTCCAGGGGGACCGCGAACGACGGCTACACCTTC	TRBV7-6	TRBJ1-2	TRBD1	.
CASSQVNSPLHF	TGTGCCAGCAGCCAAGTGAATTCACCCCTCCACTTT	TRBV3-1	TRBJ1-6	.	.
CATSDPRGTETQYF	TGTGCCACCAGTGACCCTCGGGGGACGGAGACCCAGTACTTC	TRBV24-1	TRBJ2-5	.	.
CASSPGLLRYNEQFF	TGTGCCAGCAGCCCCGGACTATTGAGATACAATGAGCAGTTCTTC	TRBV5-6	TRBJ2-1	.	.
CASSLELAGGFRWKTQYF	TGTGCCAGCAGCTTAGAGTTAGCGGGAGGCTTCCGGTGGAAGACCCAGTACTTC	TRBV11-2	TRBJ2-5	TRBD2	.
CASSLLGRGAGNTIYF	TGCGCCAGCAGCTTGTTAGGCAGGGGCGCTGGAAACACCATATATTTT	TRBV5-1	TRBJ1-3	.	few
CASSYGGWDTGELFF	TGTGCCAGCAGCTACGGGGGCTGGGACACCGGGGAGCTGTTTTTT	TRBV7-2	TRBJ2-2	.	.
CASSLINNEQFF	TGTGCCAGCAGCTTGATAAACAATGAGCAGTTCTTC	TRBV6-2/TRBV6-3	TRBJ2-1	.	.
CASSLGDSSGANVLTF	TGCGCCAGCAGCTTGGGGGACAGCTCTGGGGCCAACGTCCTGACTTTC	TRBV5-1	TRBJ2-6	TRBD1	few
CSACRYPGQRSNQPQHF	TGCAGTGCTTGCCGTTATCCGGGACAGAGGAGCAATCAGCCCCAGCATTTT	TRBV20-1	TRBJ1-5	TRBD1	few
CASSPYQLSSTDTQYF	TGTGCCAGCAGCCCTTACCAGCTAAGTAGCACAGATACGCAGTATTTT	TRBV7-8	TRBJ2-3	.	few
CAPASGGLHTDTQYF	TGTGCCCCAGCTAGCGGGGGACTACACACAGATACGCAGTATTTT	TRBV21-1	TRBJ2-3	.	.
CASSQTVSGNTIYF	TGTGCCAGCAGCCAAACAGTCTCTGGAAACACCATATATTTT	TRBV7-2	TRBJ1-3	.	many
CASSRAGGIHEQFF	TGTGCCAGCAGCCGAGCGGGCGGGATTCATGAGCAGTTCTTC	TRBV3-1	TRBJ2-1	.	.
CSVEEGTEAFF	TGCAGCGTTGAGGAAGGCACTGAAGCTTTCTTT	TRBV29-1	TRBJ1-1	.	once
CASSPLRGPDNEQFF	TGTGCCAGCAGCCCCCTGAGGGGGCCGGATAATGAGCAGTTCTTC	TRBV11-2	TRBJ2-1	TRBD1	.
CASSVRGGTEAFF	TGTGCCAGCAGTGTCAGGGGAGGCACTGAAGCTTTCTTT	TRBV12-3/TRBV12-4	TRBJ1-1	.	few